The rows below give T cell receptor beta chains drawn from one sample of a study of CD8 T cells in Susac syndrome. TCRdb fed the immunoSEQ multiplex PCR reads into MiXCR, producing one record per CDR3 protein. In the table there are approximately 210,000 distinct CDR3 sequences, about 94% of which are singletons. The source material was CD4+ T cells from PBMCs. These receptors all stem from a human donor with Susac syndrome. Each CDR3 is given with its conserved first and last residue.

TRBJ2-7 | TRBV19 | CASSPQVSSYEQYF
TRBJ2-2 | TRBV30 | CASEPAVGYTGELFF
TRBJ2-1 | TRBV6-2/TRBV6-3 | CASSYSPSGGPEQFF
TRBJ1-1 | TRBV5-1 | CASSPGTPDTEAFF
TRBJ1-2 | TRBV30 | CAWSITGQNGYTF
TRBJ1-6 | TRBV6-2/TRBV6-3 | CASSSRLHSPLHF
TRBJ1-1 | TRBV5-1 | CASSLEGSSTEAFF
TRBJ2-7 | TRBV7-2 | CASSLGVRPSGGAPYEQYF
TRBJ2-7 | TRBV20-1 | CSATRTRSSYEQYF
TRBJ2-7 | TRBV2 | CASRYDRGETSEQYF
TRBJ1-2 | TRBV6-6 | CASSYGTGSGYTF
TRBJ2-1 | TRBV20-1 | CSARSIAGEYSSYNEQFF
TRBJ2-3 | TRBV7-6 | CASSLRLAALDTQYF
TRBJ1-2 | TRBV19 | CASRSGTGGYTF
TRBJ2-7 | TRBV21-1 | CASSSGTQRWGQYF
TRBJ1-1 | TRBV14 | CASSQVYPGTTEAFF
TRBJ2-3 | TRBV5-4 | CASSLPGDTQYF
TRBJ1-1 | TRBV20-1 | CSALQGLVTEAFF
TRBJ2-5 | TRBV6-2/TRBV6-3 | CASSYFLTSGEETQYF
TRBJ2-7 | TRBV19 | CASSKTGTGIYEQYF
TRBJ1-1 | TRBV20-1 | CSARDGLRDRGTEAFF
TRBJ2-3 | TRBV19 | CASSIADRETQYF
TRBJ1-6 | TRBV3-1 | CASSQANSPLHF
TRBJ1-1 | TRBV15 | CATRRDTEAFF
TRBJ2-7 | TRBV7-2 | CASSTGLAGRTYEQYF
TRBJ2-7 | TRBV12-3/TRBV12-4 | CASTRVLYEQYF
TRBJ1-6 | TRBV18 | CASSPPDSDSPLHF
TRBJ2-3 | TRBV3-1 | CASGFTDTQYF
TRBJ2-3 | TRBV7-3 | CASSLSPGGDTQYF
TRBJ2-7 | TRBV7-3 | CASSLSDRPILYEQYF
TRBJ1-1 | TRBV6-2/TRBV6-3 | CASSYSGRIDTEAFF
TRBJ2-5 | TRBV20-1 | CSVKHRDRTETQYF
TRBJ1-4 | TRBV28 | CASSPTGYFEKLFF
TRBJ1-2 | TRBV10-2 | CATKGNLGDYGYTF
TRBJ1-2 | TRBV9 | CASSANQYGYTF
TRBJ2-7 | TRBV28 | CASRQGADEQYF
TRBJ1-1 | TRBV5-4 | CASSWRDRLNTEAFF